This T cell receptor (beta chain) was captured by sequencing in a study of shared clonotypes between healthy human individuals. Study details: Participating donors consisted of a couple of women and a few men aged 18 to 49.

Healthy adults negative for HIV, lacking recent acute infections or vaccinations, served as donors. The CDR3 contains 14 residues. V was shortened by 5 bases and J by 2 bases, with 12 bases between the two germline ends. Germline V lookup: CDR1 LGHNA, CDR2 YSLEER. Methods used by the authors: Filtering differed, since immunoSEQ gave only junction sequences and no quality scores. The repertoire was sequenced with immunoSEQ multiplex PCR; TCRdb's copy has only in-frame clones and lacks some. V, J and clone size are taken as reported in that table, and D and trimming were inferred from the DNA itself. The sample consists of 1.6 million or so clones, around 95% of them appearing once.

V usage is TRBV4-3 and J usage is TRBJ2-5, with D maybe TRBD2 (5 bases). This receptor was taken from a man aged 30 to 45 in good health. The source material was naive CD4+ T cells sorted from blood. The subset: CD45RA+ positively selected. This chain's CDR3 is CASSFGMNQETQYF. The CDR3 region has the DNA TGCGCCAGCAGCTTCGGGATGAATCAAGAGACCCAGTACTTC.